The 26 T cell receptor beta chains given below trace back to one sample, sequenced in a study of T cell responses to AZD1222 COVID-19 vaccine. Using immunoSEQ multiplex PCR, the repertoire was profiled, and TCRdb retains in-frame clones only, with some absent. Seen here are around 100,000 clones, 90% to 95% observed once, and the top ten hold 45% to 50%. The specimen comprised peripheral blood, sampled on day 0 of AZD1222 vaccination. These receptors were obtained from an adult in good health.

The chain recombines TRBV28 with TRBJ1-2; TRBD1 aligns across 7 bases. Germline V CDR1 and CDR2: MDHEN, SYDVKM. J lost 4 bases, V lost 5 bases, and 13 bases had no gene match. The CDR3 spans 16 residues. The CDR3 sequence is CASSGKTGDSGYGYTF. The CDR3, as DNA: TGTGCCAGCAGTGGAAAAACAGGGGACTCAGGCTATGGCTACACCTTC.

The chain combines TRBV6-5 with TRBJ2-3, with unresolved D. Germline lookup yields CDR1 MNHEY and CDR2 SVGAGI. V was clipped by 2 bases and J by 4 bases, with 13 bases between them. The CDR3 extends over 15 amino acids. The CDR3 DNA follows: TGTGCCAGCAGTTACCTTAGATCCGGGCCAGATACGCAGTATTTT. Its translation is CASSYLRSGPDTQYF.

This clone was seen a handful of times. This chain uses TRBV3-1 (or the pseudogene TRBV3-2) with TRBJ2-1, with 9 bases identical to TRBD2. The CDR3 length is 14 residues. CDR1 and CDR2 (germline): LGHDT, YNNKEL (reference sequence). The J segment lost 7 bases and the V segment lost 5 bases, leaving 6 bases of the junction unmatched. CDR3 DNA sequence: TGTGCCAGCAGCGCTCGACTAGCGGATAATGAGCAGTTCTTC. Its translation is CASSARLADNEQFF.

The V call is TRBV10-3, the J call TRBJ2-1; TRBD1 matches at 12 bases. With 6 bases clipped from V and 0 bases from J, the junction kept 6 bases outside the gene matches. This CDR3 has 17 amino acids. Germline lookup yields CDR1 ENHRY and CDR2 SYGVKD. CDR3 in DNA: TGTGCCATCAGGGGGACAGGGGGCGCGGCCTCCTACAATGAGCAGTTCTTC. Protein: CAIRGTGGAASYNEQFF.

The chain combines TRBV27 with TRBJ2-7; possibly TRBD2 for D (5 bases). V was pared by 1 base and J by 3 bases, with 7 bases between. Germline loops: CDR1 MNHEY, CDR2 SMNVEV (reference sequence). This CDR3 is 13 amino acids long. The CDR3 bases are TGTGCCAGCAGTTTATGGACTGGCTACGAGCAGTACTTC. This gives the protein CASSLWTGYEQYF.

V and J are TRBV19 and TRBJ1-5, with D hard to call. Germline loops: CDR1 LNHDA, CDR2 SQIVND (reference sequence). The CDR3 covers 15 residues. Trimming removed 2 bases from V and 2 bases from J, with 10 bases in between. This CDR3 reads CASSIIPTGNQPQHF. In nucleotides, the CDR3 is TGTGCCAGTAGTATAATCCCGACCGGCAATCAGCCCCAGCATTTT.

The table lists this clone with a count of one. The chain recombines TRBV24-1 with TRBJ1-5; D gene ambiguous. The CDR3 has 14 amino acids. In germline, CDR1 is KGHDR, CDR2 SFDVKD. Between the trimmed V and J ends, which lost 3 bases and 4 bases, there was a span of 9 bases. The CDR3 region has the DNA TGTGCCACCAGTGATCCCCCCGCGAATCAGCCCCAGCATTTT. It is translated as CATSDPPANQPQHF.

CDR3 coding DNA: TGTGCCAGCAGCTTAGCCCTTGCCTACGAGCAGTACTTC. This gives the protein CASSLALAYEQYF. The chain employs TRBV7-9 and TRBJ2-7; D remains ambiguous. The CDR3 consists of 13 residues. CDR1 is SEHNR and CDR2 is FQNEAQ in the germline V gene (reference sequence). The germline V and J ends were trimmed by 0 bases and 2 bases, with 5 bases remaining between them.

This rearrangement joins TRBV18 to TRBJ1-5; 8 bases map to TRBD1. The J segment lost 0 bases and the V segment lost 0 bases, leaving 4 bases of the junction unmatched. The V gene's germline CDR1 is KGHSH and CDR2 LQKENI. This CDR3 has 17 residues. CDR3 nucleotides: TGTGCCAGCTCACCACCGGGCACAGGGGGTAGCAATCAGCCCCAGCATTTT. This translates into CASSPPGTGGSNQPQHF.

In this sample, this clone turned up a few times. V and J are TRBV28 and TRBJ1-2; 8 positions agree with TRBD1. The CDR3 covers 13 residues. Trimming at V came to 5 bases and at J to 4 bases, leaving 3 bases not matched to a gene. CDR1 and CDR2 from the germline V gene are MDHEN and SYDVKM. This CDR3 is CASSSGQGYGYTF. CDR3 in DNA: TGTGCCAGCAGTAGCGGACAGGGCTATGGCTACACCTTC.

This chain uses TRBV11-3 with TRBJ2-5; D is tentatively TRBD1 or TRBD2 (6 bases each). Germline CDR1 SGHNT, CDR2 YENEEA. The CDR3 covers 16 residues. V was pared by 1 base and J by 2 bases, with 14 bases between. The CDR3 bases are TGTGCCAGCAGCTTAGGCTACGGGGGCGTTCAAGAGACCCAGTACTTC. Protein sequence: CASSLGYGGVQETQYF.

This clone appeared once. J is TRBJ1-2 and V is TRBV6-5; TRBD1 matches at 7 bases. The CDR3 contains 12 residues. In germline, CDR1 is MNHEY, CDR2 SVGAGI. The J segment lost 5 bases and the V segment lost 6 bases, leaving 3 bases of the junction unmatched. The CDR3 loop is CASSGRGYGYTF. The CDR3 nucleotides read TGTGCCAGCAGCGGCAGGGGGTATGGCTACACCTTC.

This clone was seen once. The rearrangement uses TRBV9 and TRBJ2-1; D is undetermined. The CDR3 extends over 17 amino acids. Per the germline V gene, CDR1 is SGDLS and CDR2 is YYNGEE. The V and J ends lost 0 bases and 0 bases respectively, with 13 bases between them. CDR3 loop: CASSVDLLISSYNEQFF. The CDR3, as DNA: TGTGCCAGCAGCGTAGATTTATTGATTAGCTCCTACAATGAGCAGTTCTTC.

V is TRBV5-1 and J is TRBJ2-1, with TRBD2 identical over 10 bases. The junction had 4 bases not matched to a gene; V was cut back by 3 bases and J by 4 bases. Germline CDR1 SGHRS, CDR2 YFSETQ. The CDR3 runs 15 residues. CDR3 bases: TGCGCCAGCAGCTCAGCGGGAGGGCCGTACAATGAGCAGTTCTTC. Translating gives CASSSAGGPYNEQFF.

The chain couples TRBV6-2 or TRBV6-3 to TRBJ2-2; 13 bases are a match to TRBD2. CDR1 and CDR2 from the germline V gene are MNHEY and SVGEGT. The CDR3 extends over 18 amino acids. V trimming: 4 bases; J trimming: 3 bases; junction bases outside the gene matches: 8. The CDR3 spells CASSWTSGRGQDTGELFF. The CDR3 region has the DNA TGTGCCAGCAGTTGGACTAGCGGGAGAGGTCAGGACACCGGGGAGCTGTTTTTT.

V gene TRBV5-4 combines with J gene TRBJ2-1, with a possible D match to TRBD2 (7 bases). The CDR3 is made up of 14 amino acids. Per the germline V gene, CDR1 is SGHNT and CDR2 is YYREEE (reference sequence). V was trimmed by 1 base and J by 5 bases, leaving 10 bases between them. The CDR3 DNA reads as TGTGCCAGCAGCTTGCAGGGGACTAACAATGAGCAGTTCTTC. Encoded protein: CASSLQGTNNEQFF. The entire variable domain, with the rest obtained from reference TRBV5-4 and TRBJ2-1, is as follows: ETGVTQSPTHLIKTRGQQVTLRCSSQSGHNTVSWYQQALGQGPQFIFQYYREEENGRGNFPPRFSGLQFPNYSSELNVNALELDDSALYLCASSLQGTNNEQFFGPGTRLTVL.

J is TRBJ2-7 and V is TRBV20-1; 7 nucleotides match TRBD2. CDR1 is DFQATT, CDR2 SNEGSKA, per germline (reference sequence). CDR3 length equals 12 residues. The V gene end was trimmed by 3 bases and the J gene end by 2 bases; junction bases not matched to a gene: 1. The CDR3 here is CSASRGAYEQYF. DNA of the CDR3: TGCAGTGCTAGTCGGGGGGCCTACGAGCAGTACTTC.

The rearrangement uses TRBV7-9 and TRBJ2-5; the match to TRBD2 covers 10 bases. CDR3 length: 17 amino acids. Germline CDR1 and CDR2: SEHNR and FQNEAQ (reference sequence). J was trimmed by 1 base and V by 2 bases; bases with no gene match: 7. CDR3 nucleotide sequence: TGTGCCAGCAGCTTATTTTCTAGCGGGGGAATCCAAGAGACCCAGTACTTC. This translates into CASSLFSSGGIQETQYF. The whole variable domain, remainder taken from reference TRBV7-9 and TRBJ2-5, is DTGVSQNPRHKITKRGQNVTFRCDPISEHNRLYWYRQTLGQGPEFLTYFQNEAQLEKSRLLSDRFSAERPKGSFSTLEIQRTEQGDSAMYLCASSLFSSGGIQETQYFGPGTRLLVL.

The chain combines TRBV4-3 with TRBJ2-7, with 10 nucleotides matching TRBD2. Germline CDR1 reads LGHNA; CDR2 reads YSLEER. The CDR3 loop spans 19 amino acids. V gave up 3 bases and J gave up 4 bases; unmatched junction bases: 18. The CDR3 bases are TGCGCCAGCAGCCAGAGTACGGGACTAGCGACCGTCGCAGGTTACGAGCAGTACTTC. Translation: CASSQSTGLATVAGYEQYF.

The rearrangement links TRBV3-1 (or the pseudogene TRBV3-2) to TRBJ2-1; 8 nucleotides align to TRBD2. This CDR3 has 15 amino acids. V dropped 1 base and J dropped 7; count of bases not matched to a gene: 6. In germline, CDR1 is LGHDT, CDR2 YNNKEL (reference sequence). CDR3 nucleotide sequence: TGTGCCAGCAGCCAAGGAGCGGGAGTTAGAAATGAGCAGTTCTTC. Translating it yields CASSQGAGVRNEQFF.

V and J are TRBV6-2 or TRBV6-3 and TRBJ2-7, with a possible D match to TRBD1 (5 bases). The V end lost 6 bases, the J end lost 0 bases, and 21 bases lay between the germline ends. This CDR3 is built from 17 residues. Looked up from germline, CDR1 is MNHEY and CDR2 is SVGEGT. The CDR3 DNA reads as TGTGCCAGCAGCCCTCCTCTCAGGGCTTCGAGCTCCTACGAGCAGTACTTC. Translated, it gives CASSPPLRASSSYEQYF.

The chain combines TRBV19 with TRBJ1-1; D gene uncertain. Germline CDR1 and CDR2: LNHDA and SQIVND (reference sequence). Trimming took 4 bases from V and 1 from J, leaving 7 bases between them. CDR3 length: 13 residues. CDR3 sequence (DNA): TGTGCCAGTAGTACCGACACGAACACTGAAGCTTTCTTT. It specifies CASSTDTNTEAFF. Combining the CDR3 with reference TRBV19 and TRBJ1-1 gives the whole variable domain DGGITQSPKYLFRKEGQNVTLSCEQNLNHDAMYWYRQDPGQGLRLIYYSQIVNDFQKGDIAEGYSVSREKKESFPLTVTSAQKNPTAFYLCASSTDTNTEAFFGQGTRLTVV.

The rearrangement joins TRBV7-9 to TRBJ2-5; the match to TRBD1 covers 8 bases. J lost 2 bases, V lost 5 bases, and 7 bases had no gene match. Germline V gives CDR1 SEHNR, CDR2 FQNEAQ (reference sequence). The CDR3 is 15 amino acids. DNA for the CDR3: TGTGCCAGCAGCCGAGCCGGGACAGGACAAGAGACCCAGTACTTC. It codes for CASSRAGTGQETQYF.

V and J are TRBV19 and TRBJ1-2; TRBD1 matches at 8 bases. There are 14 residues in the CDR3. Germline assignment: CDR1 LNHDA and CDR2 SQIVND (reference sequence). The V gene end was trimmed by 4 bases and the J gene end by 8 bases; junction bases not matched to a gene: 9. CDR3 in DNA: TGTGCCAGTAGTAGCCTACGGACAGGGAGGGGCTACACCTTC. Translating it yields CASSSLRTGRGYTF.

This sequence joins TRBV7-9 and TRBJ1-5, with D unresolved. The CDR3 has 14 residues. V shed 0 bases and J shed 7 bases, with 10 bases lying between them. CDR1 is SEHNR and CDR2 is FQNEAQ in the germline V gene (reference sequence). The CDR3 loop reads CASSLASGKQPQHF. Here the CDR3 DNA reads TGTGCCAGCAGCTTAGCTTCGGGGAAGCAGCCCCAGCATTTT.

The CDR3 DNA follows: TGTGCCAGCAGCCGACCACGCACACTAGGGCTCTCCTATAATTCACCCCTCCACTTT. Translating gives CASSRPRTLGLSYNSPLHF. The genes are TRBV5-5 and TRBJ1-6; D is undetermined. Trimming shortened V by 4 bases and J by 0 bases, and 20 bases separated the two germline ends. This CDR3 comprises 19 residues. Germline lookup yields CDR1 SGHKS and CDR2 YYEKEE (reference sequence). Full variable domain (outside the CDR3, taken from reference TRBV5-5 and TRBJ1-6): DAGVTQSPTHLIKTRGQQVTLRCSPISGHKSVSWYQQVLGQGPQFIFQYYEKEERGRGNFPDRFSARQFPNYSSELNVNALLLGDSALYLCASSRPRTLGLSYNSPLHFGNGTRLTVT.